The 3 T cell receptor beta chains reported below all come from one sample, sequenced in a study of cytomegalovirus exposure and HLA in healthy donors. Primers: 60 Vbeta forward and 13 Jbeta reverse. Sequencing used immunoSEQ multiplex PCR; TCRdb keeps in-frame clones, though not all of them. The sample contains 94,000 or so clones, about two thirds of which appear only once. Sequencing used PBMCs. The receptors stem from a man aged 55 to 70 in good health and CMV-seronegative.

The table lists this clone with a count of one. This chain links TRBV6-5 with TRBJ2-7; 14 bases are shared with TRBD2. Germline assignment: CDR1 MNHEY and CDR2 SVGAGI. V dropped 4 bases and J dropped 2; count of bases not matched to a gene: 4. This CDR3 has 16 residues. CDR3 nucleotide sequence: TGTGCCAGCAGTTCCCCGGGACTAGCGGGGGCCTACGAGCAGTACTTC. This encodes CASSSPGLAGAYEQYF.

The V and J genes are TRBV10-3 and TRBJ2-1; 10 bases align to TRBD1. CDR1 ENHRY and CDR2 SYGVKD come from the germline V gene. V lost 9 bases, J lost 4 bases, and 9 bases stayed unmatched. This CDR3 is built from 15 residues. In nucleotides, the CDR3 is TGTGCCATACGACAGGGGGCTAGCGGTTACAATGAGCAGTTCTTC. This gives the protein CAIRQGASGYNEQFF.

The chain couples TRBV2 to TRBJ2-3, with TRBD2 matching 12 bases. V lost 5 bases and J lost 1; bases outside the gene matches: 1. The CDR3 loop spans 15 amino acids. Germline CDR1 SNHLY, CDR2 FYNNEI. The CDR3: CASSRLAGGTDTQYF. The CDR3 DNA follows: TGTGCCAGCAGTAGACTAGCGGGAGGCACAGATACGCAGTATTTT.